This T cell receptor (beta chain) is drawn from a study of STAT5B mutations in CD4+ large granular lymphocyte leukemia. Produced via immunoSEQ multiplex PCR; TCRdb's table is partial and in-frame only. This sample has more than 30,000 clones; around 73% occur once, and the top ten carry about 2.5%. This CDR3 region has 15 residues. The ends were cut back, 1 base at V and 8 bases at J, with 17 bases in the middle. Looked up from germline, CDR1 is SEHNR and CDR2 is FQNEAQ (reference sequence). The J gene is TRBJ1-2, the V gene TRBV7-9, with D perhaps TRBD1 (6 bases). The sequenced sample was CD4+ T cells from blood buffy coats. This clonotype was obtained from a human donor in good health. In DNA form, the CDR3 reads TGTGCCAGCAGCTTAGGCCAGGGTACAGGGACGGGCTACACCTTC. It yields the protein CASSLGQGTGTGYTF. The full variable domain, rest sourced from reference TRBV7-9 and TRBJ1-2, is DTGVSQNPRHKITKRGQNVTFRCDPISEHNRLYWYRQTLGQGPEFLTYFQNEAQLEKSRLLSDRFSAERPKGSFSTLEIQRTEQGDSAMYLCASSLGQGTGTGYTFGSGTRLTVV.